The 20 T cell receptor beta chains listed next were all sequenced from one sample in a study of early T cells in non-severe SARS-CoV-2 infection. TCRdb called the 5' RACE reads again in MiXCR, with one record for every CDR3 protein. Altogether roughly 70,000 distinct CDR3 sequences are present, over 20% being singletons, with the ten largest covering approximately 15%. This material consisted of whole blood, taken at baseline. These receptors came from an adult who was a healthcare worker with PCR-confirmed SARS-CoV-2 infection or an uninfected control (not recorded which).

The chain employs TRBV5-4 and TRBJ2-5; perhaps TRBD2 as D (5 bases). Germline CDR1 and CDR2: SGHNT and YYREEE (reference sequence). The V and J ends lost 3 bases and 2 bases respectively, with 14 bases between them. This CDR3 has 15 residues. The CDR3 coding sequence is TGTGCCAGCAGCTCCTATCGGACTCCGCAAGAGACCCAGTACTTC. It specifies CASSSYRTPQETQYF.

The chain combines TRBV7-9 with TRBJ2-3; D perhaps matches TRBD2 (5 bases). Between the trimmed V and J ends, which lost 8 bases and 4 bases, there was a span of 16 bases. Germline loops: CDR1 SEHNR, CDR2 FQNEAQ (reference sequence). CDR3 size: 14 residues. The CDR3 loop is CASGPGYGADTQYF. The CDR3 DNA sequence: TGTGCCAGCGGGCCGGGTTACGGGGCAGATACGCAGTATTTT.

This sequence joins TRBV5-5 and TRBJ2-3; 8 bases fit TRBD1. This CDR3 spans 20 amino acids. CDR1 and CDR2 from the germline V gene are SGHKS and YYEKEE (reference sequence). V lost 0 bases to trimming and J lost 0 bases; unmatched junction nucleotides: 15. The CDR3 nucleotides read TGTGCCAGCAGCTTGGTAGGACAGGGAGTCCAGACCACTAGCACAGATACGCAGTATTTT. Amino acid sequence: CASSLVGQGVQTTSTDTQYF.

The chain carries TRBV7-6 and TRBJ2-2, with D possibly TRBD1 on 6 matching bases. Germline lookup yields CDR1 SGHVS and CDR2 FNYEAQ. This CDR3 comprises 16 residues. V shed 5 bases and J shed 1 base, with 14 bases lying between them. The CDR3 DNA sequence: TGTGCCAGCAGCCGCAGTACAGGGCGGAACACCGGGGAGCTGTTTTTT. It codes for CASSRSTGRNTGELFF. The full variable domain, with the rest looked up from reference TRBV7-6 and TRBJ2-2, is GAGVSQSPRYKVTKRGQDVALRCDPISGHVSLYWYRQALGQGPEFLTYFNYEAQQDKSGLPNDRFSAERPEGSISTLTIQRTEQRDSAMYRCASSRSTGRNTGELFFGEGSRLTVL.

J is TRBJ1-1 and V is TRBV3-1; D uncertain. CDR1 LGHDT and CDR2 YNNKEL come from the germline V gene (reference sequence). The V end lost 2 bases, the J end lost 2 bases, and 9 bases lay between the germline ends. CDR3 length: 14 amino acids. The CDR3 loop is CASSQLAVNTEAFF. In nucleotides, the CDR3 is TGTGCCAGCAGCCAACTTGCGGTCAACACTGAAGCTTTCTTT.

This clonotype was observed a few times. The chain employs TRBV6-1 and TRBJ2-3; the D is unclear. V dropped 4 bases and J dropped 5 bases, with 10 bases sitting between them. Germline CDR1 and CDR2: MNHNS and SASEGT. The CDR3 is 13 residues long. CDR3 region: CASSALRIDTQYF. CDR3 nucleotides: TGTGCCAGCAGTGCCCTGAGGATAGATACGCAGTATTTT.

This clonotype was observed a few times. J is TRBJ2-7 and V is TRBV5-1; perhaps TRBD1 as D (6 bases). CDR1 is SGHRS, CDR2 YFSETQ, per germline. This CDR3 spans 14 amino acids. Trimming left V 9 bases short and J 3 bases short, with 19 bases between. The CDR3 DNA reads as TGCGCCACTCCCCAAGGACAGAGAGACTACGAGCAGTACTTC. The encoded protein is CATPQGQRDYEQYF. The full variable domain, rest sourced from reference TRBV5-1 and TRBJ2-7, is KAGVTQTPRYLIKTRGQQVTLSCSPISGHRSVSWYQQTPGQGLQFLFEYFSETQRNKGNFPGRFSGRQFSNSRSEMNVSTLELGDSALYLCATPQGQRDYEQYFGPGTRLTVT.

The chain employs TRBV7-9 and TRBJ1-2, with 7 bases matching TRBD1. With 5 bases clipped from V and 7 bases from J, the junction kept 7 bases outside the gene matches. The CDR3 spans 13 residues. The germline gives CDR1 SEHNR, CDR2 FQNEAQ (reference sequence). The CDR3 DNA reads TGTGCCAGCAGCGGACAGGCTCAGGGTGGCTACACCTTC. Translating gives CASSGQAQGGYTF.

This rearrangement joins TRBV11-2 to TRBJ2-2; D tentatively fits TRBD1 or TRBD2 (5 bases each). The CDR3 has 14 residues. Germline CDR1 is SGHAT and CDR2 is FQNNGV. Trimming took 7 bases from V and 4 from J, leaving 13 bases between them. The CDR3 DNA follows: TGTGCCAGCAAACCGACGGGGCCCACCGGGGAGCTGTTTTTT. Protein sequence: CASKPTGPTGELFF.

V gene TRBV6-1 combines with J gene TRBJ1-1; D is ambiguous. Germline-derived CDR1 and CDR2 are MNHNS and SASEGT. CDR3 length: 12 residues. Trimming stripped 4 bases from V and 6 bases from J, with 9 bases between. CDR3 nucleotides: TGTGCCAGCAGTGCGACCCGTCCTGAAGCTTTCTTT. Translating gives CASSATRPEAFF.

This clonotype was recorded a few times. The chain is built from TRBV6-2 or TRBV6-3 and TRBJ1-2; 11 nucleotides agree with TRBD1. This CDR3 has 15 residues. The germline CDR1 and CDR2 sequences are MNHEY and SVGEGT. With V trimmed by 6 bases and J by 4 bases, 7 bases remained unmatched. Written as DNA, the CDR3 is TGTGCCAGCAGAACTCGGACAGGGGGCATCTATGGCTACACCTTC. Translation gives CASRTRTGGIYGYTF.

The CDR3 region has the DNA TGCAGCGTTGTTGGCGGGACCATTAACACAGATACGCAGTATTTT. This codes for CSVVGGTINTDTQYF. The V call is TRBV29-1, the J call TRBJ2-3, with D perhaps matching TRBD2 (6 bases). Trimming stripped 4 bases from V and 2 bases from J, with 16 bases between. Per germline, CDR1 SQVTM and CDR2 ANQGSEA. The length of the CDR3 is 15 residues.

Only one count was recorded for this clonotype. J is TRBJ1-2 and V is TRBV18; D gene ambiguous. With 1 base removed from V and 0 bases from J, the gap between germline ends came to 12 bases. The CDR3 has 16 amino acids. Germline V gives CDR1 KGHSH, CDR2 LQKENI. The CDR3 sequence: CASSPQRTVANYGYTF. The CDR3 DNA sequence: TGTGCCAGCTCACCACAGAGGACTGTCGCTAACTATGGCTACACCTTC.

This clonotype was detected a few times. The chain combines TRBV4-1 with TRBJ1-6; D remains ambiguous. CDR3 length: 13 residues. Germline V CDR1 and CDR2: MGHRA, YSYEKL. The V gene lost 1 base and the J gene lost 10 bases, with 8 bases spanning the gap. In DNA, the CDR3 is TGCGCCAGCAGCCAAGTAGGTAACTCACCCCTCCACTTT. Amino acid sequence: CASSQVGNSPLHF.

This chain links TRBV11-3 with TRBJ2-2; D is uncertain. V was clipped by 1 base and J by 7 bases, with 7 bases between them. CDR3 length equals 13 residues. The germline V gene encodes CDR1 SGHNT and CDR2 YENEEA. The CDR3 nucleotides read TGTGCCAGCAGCTTAGGAACCAACGGGGAGCTGTTTTTT. Encoded protein: CASSLGTNGELFF.

This clonotype was seen a handful of times. V and J are TRBV3-1 and TRBJ2-7, with 8 bases matching TRBD1. The germline gives CDR1 LGHDT, CDR2 YNNKEL (reference sequence). J gave up 2 bases and V 4 bases, and 4 bases lay outside the gene matches. The CDR3 covers 14 residues. CDR3 bases: TGTGCCAGCAGCCGACTGGACAGGGCCTACGAGCAGTACTTC. It translates to CASSRLDRAYEQYF.

This clonotype was found a few times. The chain combines TRBV7-9 with TRBJ2-5; the D call may be TRBD1 or TRBD2 (6 bases each). Trimming removed 4 bases from V and 3 bases from J, with 18 bases in between. The CDR3 has 16 residues. Per germline, CDR1 SEHNR and CDR2 FQNEAQ (reference sequence). CDR3 residues: CASSSSRGLREETQYF. The DNA for the CDR3 is TGTGCCAGCAGCTCCTCCAGGGGACTCAGGGAAGAGACCCAGTACTTC.

This clonotype was recorded a few times. The chain joins TRBV5-5 to TRBJ2-3; D not certain. This CDR3 contains 13 residues. The germline CDR1 and CDR2 sequences are SGHKS and YYEKEE (reference sequence). Trimming cost V 4 bases and J 1 base, with 7 bases left between them. CDR3 in amino acids: CASSKGRTDTQYF. The CDR3 nucleotides are TGTGCCAGCAGCAAGGGCCGCACAGATACGCAGTATTTT.

This clonotype showed up just a few times. V gene TRBV11-2 combines with J gene TRBJ2-7, with TRBD1 matching over 9 bases. V lost 2 bases and J lost 6; bases outside the gene matches: 8. The V gene's germline CDR1 is SGHAT and CDR2 FQNNGV. The length of the CDR3 is 15 residues. The CDR3 is CASSLQGTGNREQYF. As DNA, the CDR3 is TGTGCCAGCAGCTTACAGGGGACAGGGAATCGCGAGCAGTACTTC.

This chain uses TRBV6-7 with TRBJ1-1; D remains ambiguous. TRBV6-7 belongs to the ORF category, with a function that is uncertain. CDR3 length: 13 amino acids. Deletions cut 4 bases from V and 0 bases from J, with 6 bases between. Here the CDR3 reads CASSSEVNTEAFF. The DNA of the CDR3 is TGTGCCAGCAGTTCCGAGGTGAACACTGAAGCTTTCTTT.